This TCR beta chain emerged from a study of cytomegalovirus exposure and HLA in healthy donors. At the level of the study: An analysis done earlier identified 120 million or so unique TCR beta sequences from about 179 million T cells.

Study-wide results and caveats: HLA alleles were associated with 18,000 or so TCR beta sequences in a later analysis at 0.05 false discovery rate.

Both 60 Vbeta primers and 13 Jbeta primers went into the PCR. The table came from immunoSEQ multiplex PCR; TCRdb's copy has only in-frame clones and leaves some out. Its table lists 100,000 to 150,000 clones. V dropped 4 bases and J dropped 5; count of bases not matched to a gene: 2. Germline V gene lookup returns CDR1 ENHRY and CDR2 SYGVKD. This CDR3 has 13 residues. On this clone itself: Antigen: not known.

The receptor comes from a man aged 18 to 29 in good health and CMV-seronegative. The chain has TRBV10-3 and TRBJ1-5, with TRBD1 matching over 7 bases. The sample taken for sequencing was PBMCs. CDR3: CAISVDRDQPQHF. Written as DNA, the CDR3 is TGTGCCATCAGTGTTGACAGGGATCAGCCCCAGCATTTT.